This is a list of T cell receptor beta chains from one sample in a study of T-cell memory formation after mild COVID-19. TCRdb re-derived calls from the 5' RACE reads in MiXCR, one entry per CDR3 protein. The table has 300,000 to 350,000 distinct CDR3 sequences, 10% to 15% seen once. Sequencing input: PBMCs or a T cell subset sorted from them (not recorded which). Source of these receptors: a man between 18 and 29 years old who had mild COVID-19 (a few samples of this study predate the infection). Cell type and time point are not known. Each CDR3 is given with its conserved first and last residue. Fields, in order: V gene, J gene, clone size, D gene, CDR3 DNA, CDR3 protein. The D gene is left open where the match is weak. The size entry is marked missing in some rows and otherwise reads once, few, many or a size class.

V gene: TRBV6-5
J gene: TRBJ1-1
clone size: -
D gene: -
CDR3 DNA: TGTGCCAGCAGTTACGGGGGTTTGAACACTGAAGCTTTCTTT
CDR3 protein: CASSYGGLNTEAFF

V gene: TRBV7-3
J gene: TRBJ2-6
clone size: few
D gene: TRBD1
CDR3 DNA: TGTGCCAGCAGCTATCGGACAGGGATCGGTGGGGCCAACGTCCTGACTTTC
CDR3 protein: CASSYRTGIGGANVLTF

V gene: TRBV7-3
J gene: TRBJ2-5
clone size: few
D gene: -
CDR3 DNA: TGTGCCAGCAGCTTAGGGGAAGGAGAGACCCAGTACTTC
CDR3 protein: CASSLGEGETQYF

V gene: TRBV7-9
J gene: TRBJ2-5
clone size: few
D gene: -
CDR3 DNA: TGTGCCAGCAGCTTAGAAGCTGGTCCCACGGGGGAGACCCAGTACTTC
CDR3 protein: CASSLEAGPTGETQYF

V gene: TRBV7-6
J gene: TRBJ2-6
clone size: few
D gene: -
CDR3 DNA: TGTGCCAGCAGCTTGAGTATCTCTGGGGCCAACGTCCTGACTTTC
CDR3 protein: CASSLSISGANVLTF

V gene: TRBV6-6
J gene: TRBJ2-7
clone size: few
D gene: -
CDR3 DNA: TGTGCCAGCAGTCTTCGGGGGGCCTACTACGAGCAGTACTTC
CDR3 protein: CASSLRGAYYEQYF

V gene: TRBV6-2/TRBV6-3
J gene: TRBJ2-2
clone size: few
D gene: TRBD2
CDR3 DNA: TGTGCCAGCAGTTACGCAGAAACCGGGACTAGCGGGGGCACCGGGGAGCTGTTTTTT
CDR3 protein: CASSYAETGTSGGTGELFF

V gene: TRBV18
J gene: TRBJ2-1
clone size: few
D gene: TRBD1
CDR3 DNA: TGTGCCAGCTCACCCCCGGGACAGGGAAGGGGAGTCTACAATGAGCAGTTCTTC
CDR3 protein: CASSPPGQGRGVYNEQFF

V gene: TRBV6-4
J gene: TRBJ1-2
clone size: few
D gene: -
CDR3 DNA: TGTGCCAGCAGTGATCAACCAGGGCGATATGGCTACACCTTC
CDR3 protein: CASSDQPGRYGYTF

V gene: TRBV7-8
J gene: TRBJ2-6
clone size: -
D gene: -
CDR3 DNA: TGTGCCAGCAGCTTAGTCCTGTCTGGGGCCAACGTCCTGACTTTC
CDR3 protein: CASSLVLSGANVLTF

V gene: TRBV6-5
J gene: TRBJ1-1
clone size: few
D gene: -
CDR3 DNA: TGTGCCAGCATCAAAGGGGGGATATCTGAAGCTTTCTTT
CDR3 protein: CASIKGGISEAFF

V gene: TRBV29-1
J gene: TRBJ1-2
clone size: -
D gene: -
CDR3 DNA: TGCAGCGTTGAAGGCCAGGGGAAGATGTATGGCTACACCTTC
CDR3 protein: CSVEGQGKMYGYTF

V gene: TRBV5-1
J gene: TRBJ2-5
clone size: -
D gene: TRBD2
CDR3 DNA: TGCGCCAGCAGCTCGGGACTAGCGGGGGGCGAAGAGACCCAGTACTTC
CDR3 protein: CASSSGLAGGEETQYF

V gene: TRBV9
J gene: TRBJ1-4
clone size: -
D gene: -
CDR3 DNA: TGTGCCAGCAGCGGCGCAGGGGTAGCTAATGAAAAACTGTTTTTT
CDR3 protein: CASSGAGVANEKLFF

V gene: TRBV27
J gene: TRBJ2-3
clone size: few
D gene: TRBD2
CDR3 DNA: TGTGCCAGCAGTTTATCGTTTAGCGGGGGGGCCAGTACGCAGTATTTT
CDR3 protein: CASSLSFSGGASTQYF

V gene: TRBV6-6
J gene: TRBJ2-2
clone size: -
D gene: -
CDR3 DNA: TGTGCCAGCAGTTACCGAGGACGGACAGAAATTTATACCGGGGAGCTGTTTTTT
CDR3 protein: CASSYRGRTEIYTGELFF

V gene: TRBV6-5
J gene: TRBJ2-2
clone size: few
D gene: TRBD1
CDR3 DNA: TGTGCCAGCAGCTCCGGGACAGGGGGCATCACCGGGGAGCTGTTTTTT
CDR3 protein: CASSSGTGGITGELFF

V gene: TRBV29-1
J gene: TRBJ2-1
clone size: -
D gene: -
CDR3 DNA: TGCAGCGTTGAAGATCTTTGGGGGACAGCGGGAGCTGAGCAGTTCTTC
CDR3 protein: CSVEDLWGTAGAEQFF

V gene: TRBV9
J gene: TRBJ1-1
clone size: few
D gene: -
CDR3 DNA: TGTGCCAGCAGCGACCTACACCTGAACACTGAAGCTTTCTTT
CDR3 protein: CASSDLHLNTEAFF

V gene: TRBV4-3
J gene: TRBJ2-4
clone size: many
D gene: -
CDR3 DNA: TGCGCCAGCAGCCAAGGACCCTCAGACATTCAGTACTTC
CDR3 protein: CASSQGPSDIQYF

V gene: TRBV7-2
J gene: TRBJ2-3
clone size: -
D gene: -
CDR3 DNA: TGTGCCAGCAGCTTAGTGAAATATACGCAGTATTTT
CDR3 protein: CASSLVKYTQYF

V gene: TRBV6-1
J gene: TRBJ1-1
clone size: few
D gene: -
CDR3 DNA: TGTGCCAGCAGCCCAAACGGCAACACTGAAGCTTTCTTT
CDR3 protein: CASSPNGNTEAFF

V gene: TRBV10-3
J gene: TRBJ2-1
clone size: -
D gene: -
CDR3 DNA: TGTGCCATCAGTGACCCGGGACACTTAATGCATGAGCAGTTCTTC
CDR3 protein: CAISDPGHLMHEQFF

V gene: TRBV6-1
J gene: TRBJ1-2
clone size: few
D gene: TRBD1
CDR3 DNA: TGTGCCAGCAGTGACAGGGGGCAATTTGGCTACACCTTC
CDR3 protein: CASSDRGQFGYTF

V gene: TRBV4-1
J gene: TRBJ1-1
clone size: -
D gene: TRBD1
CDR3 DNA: TGCGCCAGCAGCCAGACAGGGAGGGGGACCACTGAAGCTTTCTTT
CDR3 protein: CASSQTGRGTTEAFF

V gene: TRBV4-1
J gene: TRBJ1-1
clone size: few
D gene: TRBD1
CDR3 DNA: TGCGCCAGCAGCCAAAGACCTCAACAGGGGAGCCCGAACACTGAAGCTTTCTTT
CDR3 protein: CASSQRPQQGSPNTEAFF

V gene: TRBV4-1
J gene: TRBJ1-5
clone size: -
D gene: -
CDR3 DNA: TGCGCCAGCAGCCAATCAGGGCCAAGCAATCAGCCCCAGCATTTT
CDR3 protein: CASSQSGPSNQPQHF

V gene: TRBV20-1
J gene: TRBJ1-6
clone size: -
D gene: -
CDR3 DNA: TGCAGTGCTGGAGGAGCCGGTTCACCCCTCCACTTT
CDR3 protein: CSAGGAGSPLHF

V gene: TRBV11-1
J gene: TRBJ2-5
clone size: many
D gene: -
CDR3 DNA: TGTGCCAGCAGCTTATCTCGCAGCCAAGAGACCCAGTACTTC
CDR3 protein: CASSLSRSQETQYF

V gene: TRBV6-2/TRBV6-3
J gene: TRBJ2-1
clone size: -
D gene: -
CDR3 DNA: TGTGCCAGCATCCGATCGGGGCGTGACGCTAATGAGCAGTTCTTC
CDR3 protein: CASIRSGRDANEQFF

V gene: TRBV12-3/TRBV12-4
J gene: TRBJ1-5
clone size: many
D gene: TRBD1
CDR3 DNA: TGTGCCAGCAGTCTCCAGGGACAGGACAATCAGCCCCAGCATTTT
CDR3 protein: CASSLQGQDNQPQHF

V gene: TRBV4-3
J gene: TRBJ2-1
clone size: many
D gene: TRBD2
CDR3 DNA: TGCGCCAGCAGCCAAGTTCGACTAAGCGGGGGGCCCCACCGAAATGAGCAGTTCTTC
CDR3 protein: CASSQVRLSGGPHRNEQFF

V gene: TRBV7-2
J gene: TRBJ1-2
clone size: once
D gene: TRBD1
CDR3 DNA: TGTGCCAGCAGCTTCACAGGGACAGGGGAGGGCTACACCTTC
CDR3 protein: CASSFTGTGEGYTF

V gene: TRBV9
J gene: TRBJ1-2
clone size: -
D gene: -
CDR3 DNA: TGTGCCAGCAGCGATGGGCCACAGGGTCCCTATGGCTACACCTTC
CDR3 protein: CASSDGPQGPYGYTF

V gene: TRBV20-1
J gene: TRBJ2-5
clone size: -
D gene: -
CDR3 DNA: TGCAGTGCTAGAGAGACTAGATTAGAGACCCAGTACTTC
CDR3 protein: CSARETRLETQYF

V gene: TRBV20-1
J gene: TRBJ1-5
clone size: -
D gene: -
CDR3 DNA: TGCAGTGCTAGACAACAGCTCAATCAGCCCCAGCATTTT
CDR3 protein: CSARQQLNQPQHF

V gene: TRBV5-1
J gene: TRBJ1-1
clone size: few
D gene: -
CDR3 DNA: TGCGCCAGCAGTTCCAAGGGGGGAGGGGGGCATGAAGCTTTCTTT
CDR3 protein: CASSSKGGGGHEAFF

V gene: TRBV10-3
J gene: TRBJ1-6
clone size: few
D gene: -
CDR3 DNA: TGTGCCATCAGTGGAGGGCAGGTTAATTCACCCCTCCACTTT
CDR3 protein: CAISGGQVNSPLHF

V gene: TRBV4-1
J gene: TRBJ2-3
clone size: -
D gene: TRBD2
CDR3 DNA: TGCGCCAGCAGCCAAAGGGATCCGGCGGGGGGAATCTTAGATACGCAGTATTTT
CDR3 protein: CASSQRDPAGGILDTQYF

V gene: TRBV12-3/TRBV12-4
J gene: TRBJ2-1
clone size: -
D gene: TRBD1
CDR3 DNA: TGTGCCAGCAGCCAGACAGGGGAGCAGTTCTTC
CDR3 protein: CASSQTGEQFF

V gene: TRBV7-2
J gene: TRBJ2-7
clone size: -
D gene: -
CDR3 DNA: TGTGCCAGCAGCCTCATCAGGGTAGGGGAGCAGTACTTC
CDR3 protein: CASSLIRVGEQYF

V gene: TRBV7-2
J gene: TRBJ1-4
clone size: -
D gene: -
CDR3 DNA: TGTGCCAGCAGCTTAGCAGGGGAGGAAAAACTGTTTTTT
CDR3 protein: CASSLAGEEKLFF

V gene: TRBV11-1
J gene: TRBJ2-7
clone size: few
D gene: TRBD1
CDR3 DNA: TGTGCCAGCAGCATTCCGGGACAGACAAATTACGAGCAGTACTTC
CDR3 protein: CASSIPGQTNYEQYF

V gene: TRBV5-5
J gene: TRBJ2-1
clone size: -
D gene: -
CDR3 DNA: TGTGCCAGCAGCTTTAGAGTAGATGAGCAGTTCTTC
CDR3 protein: CASSFRVDEQFF

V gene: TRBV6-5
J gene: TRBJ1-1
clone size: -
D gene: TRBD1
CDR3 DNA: TGTGCCAGCAGTTACTCCGGACAGGGGAGCACTGAAGCTTTCTTT
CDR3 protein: CASSYSGQGSTEAFF

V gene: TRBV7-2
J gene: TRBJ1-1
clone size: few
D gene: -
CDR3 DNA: TGTGCCAGCAGCGCAAGGGGTGGGAACACTGAAGCTTTCTTT
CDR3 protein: CASSARGGNTEAFF

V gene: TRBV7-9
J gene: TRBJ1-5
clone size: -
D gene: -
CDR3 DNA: TGTGCCAGCAGCTTAGGAAACAGGCATCAGCCCCAGCATTTT
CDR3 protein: CASSLGNRHQPQHF

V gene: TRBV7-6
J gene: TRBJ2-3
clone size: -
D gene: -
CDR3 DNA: TGTGCCAGCAGCTTTGGTGGACAGTCCACAGATACGCAGTATTTT
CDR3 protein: CASSFGGQSTDTQYF